Below, 5 T cell receptor beta chains from the same sample are listed, as sequenced in a study of T-cell reconstitution after alpha-beta-depleted transplantation in children. Unique molecular identifiers were incorporated during preparation of the TCRbeta library. MiXCR, applied by TCRdb to the PCR reads, yields one record per CDR3 protein. The sample holds 240,000 or so distinct CDR3 sequences, around 12% seen once. Source: PBMCs from the stem cell graft donor, taken from the stem cell graft. The source of these receptors is a human donor who donated a stem cell graft to a child with acute lymphoblastic leukemia.

This clonotype has at least ten counts. This chain joins TRBV7-9 and TRBJ2-7; TRBD1 is a possible D gene (6 bases). CDR3 length equals 16 residues. Trimming cost V 5 bases and J 1 base, with 18 bases left between them. CDR1 and CDR2 from the germline V gene are SEHNR and FQNEAQ (reference sequence). CDR3 sequence (DNA): TGTGCCAGCAGCCAACCGGGGCAGGGGTTTTCCTACGAGCAGTACTTC. Its translation is CASSQPGQGFSYEQYF.

This clonotype appeared a few times. This chain uses TRBV20-1 with TRBJ2-7; 8 bases match TRBD1. This CDR3 is 14 amino acids long. In germline, CDR1 is DFQATT, CDR2 SNEGSKA (reference sequence). J was trimmed by 2 bases and V by 0 bases; bases with no gene match: 3. CDR3 sequence reads: CSARDRDRPYEQYF. CDR3 sequence (DNA): TGCAGTGCTAGAGATCGGGACAGGCCCTACGAGCAGTACTTC.

This clonotype was detected ten times or more. J is TRBJ2-7 and V is TRBV29-1; the match to TRBD1 covers 7 bases. Germline loops: CDR1 SQVTM, CDR2 ANQGSEA. The CDR3 has 12 amino acids. V was pared by 3 bases and J by 5 bases, with 4 bases of the junction left unmatched. The CDR3 spells CSVEYRGNEQYF. The CDR3 DNA follows: TGCAGCGTTGAGTACAGGGGCAACGAGCAGTACTTC.

The table lists this clonotype with many counts. The chain carries TRBV29-1 and TRBJ2-3; 13 bases match TRBD2. This CDR3 region has 15 residues. With V trimmed by 7 bases and J by 6 bases, 10 bases remained unmatched. The germline V gene has CDR1 SQVTM and CDR2 ANQGSEA. CDR3 protein: CSAEGLAGLYDTQYF. The CDR3 DNA sequence: TGCAGCGCCGAGGGACTAGCGGGGTTATATGATACGCAGTATTTT.

Points on this clonotype: It may be a read error: a sequence one base away is much more abundant. The chain is built from TRBV20-1 and TRBJ2-2, with a tentative D call TRBD2 (5 bases). Per the germline V gene, CDR1 is DFQATT and CDR2 is SNEGSKA (reference sequence). This CDR3 has 17 amino acids. For the CDR3, the DNA is TGCTGTGCTAGAGATTTAGAGAGGGATGCGAACACCGGGGAGCTGTTTTTT. This gives the protein CCARDLERDANTGELFF.